This T cell receptor beta chain comes out of a study of T cells in Graves' hyperthyroidism and ophthalmopathy. The investigators amplified TCR beta CDR3 regions from RNA transcripts. During a first-round RT-PCR of the TCR CDR3, the HTBI primer set was used. TCRdb called the multiplex PCR reads again in MiXCR, with one record for every CDR3 protein. The data contain approximately 590,000 distinct CDR3 sequences, roughly 14% of them singletons. This clonotype was seen repeatedly, ten times or more. Its antigen is unknown. Trimming took 6 bases from V and 6 from J; bases not matched to a gene: 8. The CDR3 runs to 15 residues. The study's findings and limits: Median prediction lead before ophthalmopathy onset was around 7 months with the model.

The chain recombines TRBV12-3 or TRBV12-4 with TRBJ1-6; 7 positions match TRBD1. Sequencing was carried out using blood. The TCR was taken from a woman aged 30 to 39 with Graves' hyperthyroidism. CDR3 protein: CASRSRTGSNSPLHF. The CDR3 DNA sequence: TGTGCCAGCAGGTCAAGGACAGGATCTAATTCACCCCTCCACTTT.